The 10 T cell receptor beta chains below all came from one sample that was sequenced in a study of Ad26.COV2.S vaccination and SARS-CoV-2 variants. The treatment: around 19 received Ad26.COV2.S at low or high dose, single or two shots; roughly five received placebo; per-sample allocation not given. Sampling was performed 63 days after the first vaccine or placebo injection. Assay used: immunoSEQ multiplex PCR; TCRdb lists only in-frame clones, some missing. Found here are around 380,000 clones, 75% to 90% of them singletons; the top ten hold 3% to 3.5%. The sample consisted of peripheral blood, taken in a trial of Ad26.COV2.S vaccine versus placebo. The receptors derive from a person aged 18 to 65 who received the Ad26.COV2.S COVID-19 vaccine or a placebo.

The J gene is TRBJ1-4, the V gene TRBV2, with 7 bases aligning to TRBD1. From germline, CDR1 is SNHLY and CDR2 FYNNEI. CDR3 length: 14 amino acids. The V segment lost 3 bases and the J segment 8 bases; nucleotides outside the gene matches: 6. The DNA of the CDR3 is TGTGCCAGCAGTGAGGGGACAGCACACGAAAAACTGTTTTTT. This encodes CASSEGTAHEKLFF.

The chain is built from TRBV25-1 and TRBJ1-4, with unresolved D. The length of the CDR3 is 11 residues. Looked up from germline, CDR1 is MGHDK and CDR2 is SYGVNS. Between the trimmed V and J ends, which lost 3 bases and 11 bases, there was a span of 7 bases. The CDR3 is CASSDWWKLFF. The CDR3 DNA is TGTGCCAGCAGTGACTGGTGGAAACTGTTTTTT.

The chain is built from TRBV14 and TRBJ2-5; D is unresolved. Germline V gene lookup returns CDR1 SGHDN and CDR2 FVKESK. The CDR3 contains 13 residues. Trimming shortened V by 0 bases and J by 1 base, and 3 bases separated the two germline ends. CDR3 loop: CASSQEFQETQYF. CDR3 coding DNA: TGTGCCAGCAGCCAAGAGTTCCAAGAGACCCAGTACTTC.

This chain links TRBV28 with TRBJ1-4; D not resolved. The length of the CDR3 is 12 residues. Trimming pared 6 bases from V and 6 bases from J, leaving 8 bases between. Germline-derived CDR1 and CDR2 are MDHEN and SYDVKM. The CDR3 region is CASRVGDEKLFF. The CDR3 nucleotides read TGTGCCAGCAGGGTGGGTGATGAAAAACTGTTTTTT.

CDR3 amino acids: CASSQLRTGLNTEAFF. Written as DNA, the CDR3 is TGCGCCAGCAGCCAATTAAGGACAGGGTTGAACACTGAAGCTTTCTTT. The chain couples TRBV4-1 to TRBJ1-1, with TRBD1 matching 8 bases. Germline loops: CDR1 MGHRA, CDR2 YSYEKL. V lost 2 bases, J lost 0 bases, and 5 bases stayed unmatched. The CDR3 runs to 16 residues.

This clone has more than one count but fewer than ten. The V and J genes are TRBV6-2 or TRBV6-3 and TRBJ2-2; D is perhaps TRBD1 (6 bases). CDR1 and CDR2 from the germline V gene are MNHEY and SVGEGT. CDR3 size: 18 residues. V shed 3 bases and J shed 0 bases, with 17 bases lying between them. CDR3 region: CASSYDEGGEPNTGELFF. The CDR3 DNA follows: TGTGCCAGCAGTTATGACGAAGGGGGAGAACCGAACACCGGGGAGCTGTTTTTT.

The rearrangement joins TRBV11-2 to TRBJ2-5, with 9 bases identical to TRBD2. The CDR3 is 15 residues long. Trimming took 5 bases from V and 3 from J; bases not matched to a gene: 7. Germline V gene data show CDR1 as SGHAT and CDR2 as FQNNGV. The DNA for the CDR3 is TGTGCCAGCAGCGAGGGCGGGGGGGATAAAGAGACCCAGTACTTC. Translation: CASSEGGGDKETQYF. The full variable domain, in which reference TRBV11-2 and TRBJ2-5 provide the parts outside the CDR3, is EAGVAQSPRYKIIEKRQSVAFWCNPISGHATLYWYQQILGQGPKLLIQFQNNGVVDDSQLPKDRFSAERLKGVDSTLKIQPAKLEDSAVYLCASSEGGGDKETQYFGPGTRLLVL.

This clone has a count of ten or more. J is TRBJ2-7 and V is TRBV11-2, with a weak D call TRBD2 (5 bases). Trimming stripped 2 bases from V and 2 bases from J, with 10 bases between. The CDR3 contains 14 residues. In germline, CDR1 is SGHAT, CDR2 FQNNGV. In DNA form, the CDR3 reads TGTGCCAGCAGCTTAATACGGGGAGCCTACGAGCAGTACTTC. It yields the protein CASSLIRGAYEQYF.

This chain links TRBV6-5 with TRBJ2-7; 11 bases are a match to TRBD1. Germline CDR1 reads MNHEY; CDR2 reads SVGAGI. V was clipped by 2 bases and J by 4 bases; unmatched bases: 7. The CDR3 contains 16 residues. The CDR3 reads CASSYATGTGGYEQYF. The CDR3 DNA reads TGTGCCAGCAGTTACGCAACCGGGACAGGGGGTTACGAGCAGTACTTC.

V gene TRBV7-8 combines with J gene TRBJ1-5; tentative D call: TRBD1 (6 bases). The CDR3 loop spans 17 amino acids. Germline CDR1 is SGHVS and CDR2 is FQNEAQ. V lost 5 bases and J 4 bases, leaving 21 bases between the germline ends. The DNA for the CDR3 is TGTGCCAGCAGCCCCCCCGTCTCGGGACACTTAAATCAGCCCCAGCATTTT. Translating gives CASSPPVSGHLNQPQHF.